This T cell receptor (beta chain) is drawn from a study of shared clonotypes between healthy human individuals. Study details: Every donor yielded three CD4 naive, three CD4 memory, two CD8 naive and one CD8 memory plate.

Study-level points and caveats: It was the non-shared clonotypes that had lower generation probabilities than clonotypes shared by all four donors.

About this clone: The antigen is not known.

Clones were sequenced by immunoSEQ multiplex PCR, and TCRdb holds only the in-frame ones, with some missing. The sample holds just over 2,000,000 clones, 90% to 95% seen once. This CDR3 contains 16 residues. CDR1 and CDR2 from the germline V gene are SGHDT and YYEEEE. Germline trimming cut 3 bases from V and 4 bases from J; bases unmatched to any gene: 6. This TCR was recovered from a man aged 18 to 30 in good health. The material sequenced was naive CD4+ T cells sorted from blood. The subset denotes: CD45RA+ positively selected. V gene TRBV5-6 combines with J gene TRBJ1-6; 8 nucleotides agree with TRBD1. The CDR3 DNA follows: TGTGCCAGCAGCTGGGCGGACAGGGCTTATAATTCACCCCTCCACTTT. Protein product: CASSWADRAYNSPLHF.